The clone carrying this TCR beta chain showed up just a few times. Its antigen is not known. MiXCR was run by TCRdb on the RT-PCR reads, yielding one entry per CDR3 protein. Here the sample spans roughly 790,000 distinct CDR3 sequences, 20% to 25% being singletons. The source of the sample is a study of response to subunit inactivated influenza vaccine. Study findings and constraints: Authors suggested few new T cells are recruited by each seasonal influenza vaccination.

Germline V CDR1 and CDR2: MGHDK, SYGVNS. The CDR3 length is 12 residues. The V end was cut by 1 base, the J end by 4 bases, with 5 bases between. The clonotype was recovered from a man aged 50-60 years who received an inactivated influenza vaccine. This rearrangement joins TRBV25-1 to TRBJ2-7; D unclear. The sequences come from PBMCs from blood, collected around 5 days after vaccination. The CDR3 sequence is CASSESVYEQYF. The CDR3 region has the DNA TGTGCCAGCAGTGAATCAGTATACGAGCAGTACTTC.